This TCR beta chain was found in a study of regulatory T cells in long-lasting Graves disease. Turning to the study itself: Under 3 months of antithyroid drugs had been taken by newly diagnosed Graves' patients.

Time point meaning: newly diagnosed GD, antithyroid drugs for less than 3 months. From RNA extracted from PBMCs, the TCR library was made. Roughly 8.6 milliliters of peripheral blood were drawn into EDTA tubes. Sequencing libraries for TCR beta were prepared with iRepertoire HTBI primers and Arm-PCR of CDR3 regions. TCRdb called the multiplex PCR reads again in MiXCR, with one record for every CDR3 protein. Of about 240,000 distinct CDR3 sequences in the sample, around 20% were seen once. Germline V gene data show CDR1 as KGHDR and CDR2 as SFDVKD. This CDR3 has 20 amino acids. With 0 bases removed from V and 2 bases from J, the gap between germline ends came to 23 bases. This clonotype was detected many times.

The V call is TRBV24-1, the J call TRBJ2-3; perhaps D is TRBD1 or TRBD2 (6 bases each). This specimen consisted of peripheral blood mononuclear cells (PBMCs), obtained at new diagnosis, from a patient treated with antithyroid drugs. The TCR comes from a female donor with Graves disease. CDR3 region: CATSDLPTAGWGPSTDTQYF. The CDR3 nucleotides are TGTGCCACCAGTGATTTGCCCACGGCGGGGTGGGGGCCCTCCACAGATACGCAGTATTTT.